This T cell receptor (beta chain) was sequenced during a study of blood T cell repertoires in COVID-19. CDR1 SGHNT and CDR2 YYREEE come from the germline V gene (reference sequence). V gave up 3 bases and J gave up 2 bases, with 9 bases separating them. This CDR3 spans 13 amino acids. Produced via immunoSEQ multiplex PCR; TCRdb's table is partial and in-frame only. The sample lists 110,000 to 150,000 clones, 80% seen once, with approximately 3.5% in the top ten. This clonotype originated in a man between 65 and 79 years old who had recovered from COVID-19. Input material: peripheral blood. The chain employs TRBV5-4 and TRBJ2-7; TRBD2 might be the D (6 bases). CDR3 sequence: CASSSGLTYEQYF. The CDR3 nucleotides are TGTGCCAGCAGCTCGGGACTTACCTACGAGCAGTACTTC. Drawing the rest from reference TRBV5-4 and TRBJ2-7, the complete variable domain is ETGVTQSPTHLIKTRGQQVTLRCSSQSGHNTVSWYQQALGQGPQFIFQYYREEENGRGNFPPRFSGLQFPNYSSELNVNALELDDSALYLCASSSGLTYEQYFGPGTRLTVT.